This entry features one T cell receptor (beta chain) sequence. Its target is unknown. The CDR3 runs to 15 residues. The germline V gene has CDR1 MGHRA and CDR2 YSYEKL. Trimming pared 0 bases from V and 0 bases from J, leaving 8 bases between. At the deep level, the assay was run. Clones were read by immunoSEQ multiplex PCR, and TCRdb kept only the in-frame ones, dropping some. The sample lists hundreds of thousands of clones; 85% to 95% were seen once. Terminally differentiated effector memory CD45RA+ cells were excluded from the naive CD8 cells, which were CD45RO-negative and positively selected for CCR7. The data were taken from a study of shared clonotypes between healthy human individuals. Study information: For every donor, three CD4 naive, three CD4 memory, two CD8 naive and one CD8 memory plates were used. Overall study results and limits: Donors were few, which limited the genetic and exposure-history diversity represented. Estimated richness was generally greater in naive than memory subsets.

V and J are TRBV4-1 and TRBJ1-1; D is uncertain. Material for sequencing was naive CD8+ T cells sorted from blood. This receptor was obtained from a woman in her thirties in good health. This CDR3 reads CASSQDQRMNTEAFF. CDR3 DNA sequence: TGCGCCAGCAGCCAAGATCAACGGATGAACACTGAAGCTTTCTTT.